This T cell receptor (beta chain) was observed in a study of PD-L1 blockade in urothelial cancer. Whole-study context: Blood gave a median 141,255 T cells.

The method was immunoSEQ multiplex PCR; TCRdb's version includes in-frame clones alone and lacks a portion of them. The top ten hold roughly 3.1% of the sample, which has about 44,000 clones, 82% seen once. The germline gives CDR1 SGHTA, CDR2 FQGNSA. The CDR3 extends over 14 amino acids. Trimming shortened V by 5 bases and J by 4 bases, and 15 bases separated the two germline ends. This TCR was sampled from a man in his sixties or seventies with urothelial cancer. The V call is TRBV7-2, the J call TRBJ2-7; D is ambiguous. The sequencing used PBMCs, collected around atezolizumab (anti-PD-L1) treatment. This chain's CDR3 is CASSPRAPNYEQYF. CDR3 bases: TGTGCCAGCAGCCCCCGTGCCCCTAATTACGAGCAGTACTTC.